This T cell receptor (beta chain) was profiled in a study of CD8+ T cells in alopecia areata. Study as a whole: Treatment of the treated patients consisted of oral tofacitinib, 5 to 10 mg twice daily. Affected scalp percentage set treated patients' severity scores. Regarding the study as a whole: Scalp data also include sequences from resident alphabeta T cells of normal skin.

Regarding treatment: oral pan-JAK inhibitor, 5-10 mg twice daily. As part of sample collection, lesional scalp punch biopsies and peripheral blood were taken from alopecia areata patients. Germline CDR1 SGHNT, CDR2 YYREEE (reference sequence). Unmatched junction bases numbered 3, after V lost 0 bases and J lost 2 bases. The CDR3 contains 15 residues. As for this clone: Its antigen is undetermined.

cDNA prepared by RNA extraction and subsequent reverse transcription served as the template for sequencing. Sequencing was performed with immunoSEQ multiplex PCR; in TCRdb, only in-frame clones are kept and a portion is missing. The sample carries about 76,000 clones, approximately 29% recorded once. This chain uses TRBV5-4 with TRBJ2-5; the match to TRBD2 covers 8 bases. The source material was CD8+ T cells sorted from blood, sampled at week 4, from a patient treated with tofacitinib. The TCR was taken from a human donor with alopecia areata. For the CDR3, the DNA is TGTGCCAGCAGCTTGGTTAGCGGGACACAAGAGACCCAGTACTTC. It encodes CASSLVSGTQETQYF.